The 10 T cell receptor beta chains below come from one sample, sequenced in a study of blood T cells in healthy people across ages. Primers used in a second PCR of roughly 6 to 11 cycles were a sample-barcoded 5' primer and a J-beta primer mix. TCRdb fed the 5' RACE reads into MiXCR, producing one record per CDR3 protein. The sample lists almost 1 million distinct CDR3 sequences; 51% were seen once. The sequenced material came from blood. Every receptor here comes from a woman in her sixties or seventies in good health.

CDR3: CASSPQVNTDTQYF. The CDR3 DNA is TGTGCCAGCTCACCCCAGGTGAACACAGATACGCAGTATTTT. The rearrangement links TRBV18 to TRBJ2-3; no firm D call. Trimming stripped 3 bases from V and 2 bases from J, with 9 bases between. The germline V gene encodes CDR1 KGHSH and CDR2 LQKENI. The CDR3 sequence is 14 residues long.

This chain connects TRBV7-7 to TRBJ2-7; D gene uncertain. V was shortened by 5 bases and J by 4 bases, with 9 bases between the two germline ends. Germline CDR1 reads SSHAT; CDR2 reads FNYEAQ (reference sequence). There are 12 residues in the CDR3. The CDR3 sequence: CASSPNRYEQYF. CDR3 nucleotides: TGTGCCAGCAGCCCCAACCGGTACGAGCAGTACTTC.

On this clonotype: Relative to the germline gene, one junction end is altered; a read error may explain this. The chain uses TRBV6-6 and TRBJ1-5; the match to TRBD1 covers 9 bases. CDR3 length: 15 amino acids. Germline values: CDR1 MNHNY, CDR2 SVGAGI (reference sequence). The CDR3 region has the DNA TGTGCCAGCAGTTACTACACAGGGGGCAACCAGCCCCAGCATTTT. Protein: CASSYYTGGNQPQHF.

The V and J genes are TRBV28 and TRBJ2-2; 14 bases line up with TRBD2. This CDR3 region has 16 residues. The J segment lost 2 bases and the V segment lost 10 bases, leaving 6 bases of the junction unmatched. Germline lookup yields CDR1 MDHEN and CDR2 SYDVKM. This chain's CDR3 is CATGTSGRGNTGELFF. In nucleotides, the CDR3 is TGTGCCACCGGGACTAGCGGGAGAGGAAACACCGGGGAGCTGTTTTTT.

This clonotype has ten or more counts. The V and J genes are TRBV29-1 and TRBJ1-2; TRBD1 matches 8 bases. Germline V gene data show CDR1 as SQVTM and CDR2 as ANQGSEA. This CDR3 has 12 residues. The CDR3 sequence is CGSRGRLYDYTF. CDR3 sequence (DNA): TGCGGATCCAGGGGGCGACTGTACGACTACACCTTC.

This clonotype was detected once. This chain uses TRBV7-2 with TRBJ2-7, with a weak D call TRBD2 (5 bases). The CDR3 is made up of 14 amino acids. Trimming stripped 5 bases from V and 3 bases from J, with 14 bases between. The germline V gene has CDR1 SGHTA and CDR2 FQGNSA. The CDR3 DNA follows: TGTGCCAGCAGCCACGAGGGTAGAGGCTACGAGCAGTACTTC. Protein product: CASSHEGRGYEQYF.

The J gene is TRBJ2-3, the V gene TRBV2; unclear D gene. The CDR3 length is 13 residues. Germline CDR1 SNHLY, CDR2 FYNNEI. V lost 2 bases and J 8 bases, leaving 11 bases between the germline ends. CDR3 in DNA: TGTGCCAGCAGTGAATCACAACGCGGTACGCAGTATTTT. This gives the protein CASSESQRGTQYF.

The chain couples TRBV6-5 to TRBJ2-7; the D is unclear. CDR3 size: 13 residues. V lost 5 bases and J 4 bases, leaving 12 bases between the germline ends. Germline-derived CDR1 and CDR2 are MNHEY and SVGAGI. The CDR3, as DNA: TGTGCCAGCAGTGACGGCTTGTGGTACGAGCAGTACTTC. Protein: CASSDGLWYEQYF.

This clonotype came up a few times. The V and J genes are TRBV20-1 and TRBJ2-3; D remains ambiguous. The CDR3 length is 13 residues. Germline lookup yields CDR1 DFQATT and CDR2 SNEGSKA (reference sequence). V was pared by 6 bases and J by 1 base, with 11 bases between. The CDR3 DNA reads TGCAGTGCCAACTTTGGCCGCACAGATACGCAGTATTTT. Its translation: CSANFGRTDTQYF.

This clonotype has ten or more counts. The chain carries TRBV7-2 and TRBJ2-3; D is uncertain. With 6 bases removed from V and 6 bases from J, the gap between germline ends came to 7 bases. Germline assignment: CDR1 SGHTA and CDR2 FQGNSA. This CDR3 is built from 11 residues. CDR3 DNA sequence: TGTGCCAGCAGTCCCCGGGATACGCAGTATTTT. This encodes CASSPRDTQYF.